Each of the 18 T cell receptor beta chains below was sequenced from the same sample in a study of T cell changes during pregnancy in multiple sclerosis (dated by TCRdb to between 2018 and 2021). Libraries came from the immunoSEQ multiplex PCR assay. Sourced from immuneACCESS, this table was stored by TCRdb with only in-frame sequences that have V and J called. A share of the clones is absent; for the studies checked, an unresolved V gene accounts for under half, and the remainder has no known explanation. The sample includes more than 55,000 clones, with around nine tenths observed a single time. About 1.2% of the sample comes from the top ten. The sequencing used peripheral blood, collected in the third trimester of pregnancy. The receptors originated from a female donor with multiple sclerosis, enrolled in a pregnancy study.

The chain uses TRBV4-1 and TRBJ2-1; 11 bases fit TRBD2. CDR3 size: 15 residues. The germline V gene has CDR1 MGHRA and CDR2 YSYEKL. V shed 4 bases and J 4 bases; nucleotides not matched to a gene: 3. The CDR3 region is CASSRPSGRYNEQFF. DNA of the CDR3: TGCGCCAGCAGCCGTCCTAGCGGGAGGTACAATGAGCAGTTCTTC.

CDR3 protein: CASSPSYGYTF. For the CDR3, the DNA is TGTGCCAGCAGTCCTAGCTATGGCTACACCTTC. The genes are TRBV2 and TRBJ1-2; D call uncertain. This CDR3 has 11 residues. V was trimmed by 5 bases and J by 4 bases, leaving 5 bases between them. Germline V gives CDR1 SNHLY, CDR2 FYNNEI.

This chain connects TRBV10-1 to TRBJ2-5, with 9 bases matching TRBD2. The V segment lost 0 bases and the J segment 3 bases; nucleotides outside the gene matches: 2. This CDR3 region has 15 residues. CDR1 is WNHNN, CDR2 SYGVQD, per germline (reference sequence). The CDR3 region is CASSESVAGEETQYF. The CDR3 region has the DNA TGCGCCAGCAGTGAGTCGGTAGCGGGGGAAGAGACCCAGTACTTC.

The V gene is TRBV2, the J gene TRBJ1-5, with D possibly matching TRBD1 (5 bases). V was cut by 8 bases and J by 0 bases, with 8 bases left in between. CDR1 and CDR2 from the germline V gene are SNHLY and FYNNEI. The CDR3 covers 13 residues. In DNA, the CDR3 is TGTGCCAGCTCACAGGATAGCAATCAGCCCCAGCATTTT. This encodes CASSQDSNQPQHF.

This clone has only a few counts. The chain employs TRBV2 and TRBJ1-5; the match to TRBD1 covers 10 bases. Germline assignment: CDR1 SNHLY and CDR2 FYNNEI. This CDR3 has 14 amino acids. V lost 6 bases to trimming and J lost 7 bases; unmatched junction nucleotides: 6. This CDR3 reads CASSKGQGKQPQHF. Written as DNA, the CDR3 is TGTGCCAGCAGCAAGGGACAGGGGAAACAGCCCCAGCATTTT. The complete variable domain, with remaining parts taken from reference TRBV2 and TRBJ1-5, reads EPEVTQTPSHQVTQMGQEVILRCVPISNHLYFYWYRQILGQKVEFLVSFYNNEISEKSEIFDDQFSVERPDGSNFTLKIRSTKLEDSAMYFCASSKGQGKQPQHFGDGTRLSIL.

The rearrangement joins TRBV12-5 to TRBJ2-2, with 7 bases fitting TRBD1. CDR1 is LGHNT and CDR2 is FRNRAP in the germline V gene. There are 16 residues in the CDR3. Germline trimming cut 6 bases from V and 6 bases from J; bases unmatched to any gene: 13. CDR3 sequence reads: CASGTTGFSFPGELFF. The CDR3 DNA is TGTGCTAGTGGCACGACAGGGTTCAGCTTTCCCGGGGAGCTGTTTTTT.

The CDR3 DNA reads TGTGCCATCAGCACTAGCGATAAAAATCAAGAGACCCAGTACTTC. Protein sequence: CAISTSDKNQETQYF. This rearrangement joins TRBV10-3 to TRBJ2-5; 7 bases fit TRBD2. J was trimmed by 2 bases and V by 6 bases; bases with no gene match: 9. CDR3 size: 15 residues. Germline loops: CDR1 ENHRY, CDR2 SYGVKD.

Only a few counts were recorded for this clone. V is TRBV30 and J is TRBJ1-1; D is unclear. This CDR3 is built from 12 residues. Deletions cut 4 bases from V and 0 bases from J, with 6 bases between. Germline values: CDR1 GTSNPN, CDR2 SVGIG (reference sequence). The CDR3 is CAWNRLNTEAFF. In DNA, the CDR3 is TGTGCCTGGAACAGATTGAACACTGAAGCTTTCTTT.

The rearrangement uses TRBV12-5 and TRBJ2-7, with 13 bases that match TRBD2. The V gene end was trimmed by 3 bases and the J gene end by 5 bases; junction bases not matched to a gene: 4. Germline CDR1 is LGHNT and CDR2 is FRNRAP. This CDR3 comprises 15 residues. DNA for the CDR3: TGTGCTAGTGGTTTACTAGCGGGAGGGACGGACGAGCAGTACTTC. Its translation is CASGLLAGGTDEQYF.

The genes are TRBV5-1 and TRBJ1-1; TRBD1 matches at 7 bases. The CDR3 is 16 residues long. The trim removed 3 bases at V and 2 bases at J, leaving 10 bases unmatched. Germline loops: CDR1 SGHRS, CDR2 YFSETQ. The CDR3, as DNA: TGCGCCAGCAGCTCCGAAGGTGGGACAGTTAACACTGAAGCTTTCTTT. Its translation is CASSSEGGTVNTEAFF.

V gene TRBV28 combines with J gene TRBJ1-1, with D unresolved. Germline loops: CDR1 MDHEN, CDR2 SYDVKM. With 6 bases removed from V and 0 bases from J, the gap between germline ends came to 11 bases. The CDR3 is 14 residues long. CDR3 coding DNA: TGTGCCAGCAGGCCCGGTGACTTGAACACTGAAGCTTTCTTT. Translation gives CASRPGDLNTEAFF.

The rearrangement links TRBV10-1 to TRBJ1-4; no clear D gene. This CDR3 has 15 residues. V was trimmed by 0 bases and J by 4 bases, leaving 9 bases between them. The V gene's germline CDR1 is WNHNN and CDR2 SYGVQD (reference sequence). The DNA of the CDR3 is TGCGCCAGCAGTGAGTCGGTCCAGTATAATGAAAAACTGTTTTTT. Its protein is CASSESVQYNEKLFF.

The CDR3 reads CASSQTASGTYEQYF. In DNA, the CDR3 is TGCGCCAGCAGCCAAACGGCTAGCGGAACCTACGAGCAGTACTTC. V usage is TRBV4-1 and J usage is TRBJ2-7, with 7 positions matching TRBD2. The CDR3 has 15 amino acids. In germline, CDR1 is MGHRA, CDR2 YSYEKL. The junction had 6 bases not matched to a gene; V was cut back by 2 bases and J by 2 bases.

The CDR3 region has the DNA TGTGCCAGCAGTCCCGGGGGGAATGAGCAGTTCTTC. This translates into CASSPGGNEQFF. This sequence joins TRBV7-2 and TRBJ2-1, with 7 bases that match TRBD2. This CDR3 region has 12 residues. CDR1 and CDR2 from the germline V gene are SGHTA and FQGNSA. V lost 6 bases to trimming and J lost 7 bases; unmatched junction nucleotides: 3. Full variable domain (outside the CDR3, taken from reference TRBV7-2 and TRBJ2-1): GAGVSQSPSNKVTEKGKDVELRCDPISGHTALYWYRQSLGQGLEFLIYFQGNSAPDKSGLPSDRFSAERTGGSVSTLTIQRTQQEDSAVYLCASSPGGNEQFFGPGTRLTVL.

J is TRBJ1-1 and V is TRBV21-1; no check of the table's D call, TRBD1, against the DNA was made. TRBV21-1 is assigned pseudogene status. CDR3 length: 14 residues. The CDR3 region has the DNA TGTGCCAGCAGCATAGGGGACAGGGGTACTGAAGCTTTCTTT. It translates to CASSIGDRGTEAFF.

The V call is TRBV6-5, the J call TRBJ1-2; D possibly corresponds to TRBD1 (5 bases). Trimming stripped 4 bases from V and 8 bases from J, with 11 bases between. Germline CDR1 reads MNHEY; CDR2 reads SVGAGI. The CDR3 covers 12 residues. The CDR3 bases are TGTGCCAGCAGTTTGGTGGGGGGGGGCTACACCTTC. Protein sequence: CASSLVGGGYTF.

The V call is TRBV5-1, the J call TRBJ2-7, with 8 bases matching TRBD2. Trimming at V came to 4 bases and at J to 3 bases, leaving 6 bases not matched to a gene. CDR1 and CDR2 (germline): SGHRS, YFSETQ. This CDR3 has 14 amino acids. CDR3 sequence: CASSTSGTSYEQYF. CDR3 sequence (DNA): TGCGCCAGCAGCACCTCCGGGACTAGCTACGAGCAGTACTTC. Combining the CDR3 with reference TRBV5-1 and TRBJ2-7 gives the whole variable domain KAGVTQTPRYLIKTRGQQVTLSCSPISGHRSVSWYQQTPGQGLQFLFEYFSETQRNKGNFPGRFSGRQFSNSRSEMNVSTLELGDSALYLCASSTSGTSYEQYFGPGTRLTVT.

The count of this clone is one. This sequence joins TRBV4-3 and TRBJ1-2; no clear D. Trimming pared 1 base from V and 10 bases from J, leaving 13 bases between. This CDR3 comprises 13 residues. CDR1 and CDR2 from the germline V gene are LGHNA and YSLEER. CDR3 DNA: TGCGCCAGCAGCCAAGGACTGACGGACTTCTACACCTTC. This translates into CASSQGLTDFYTF.